The source of this T cell receptor beta chain is a study of shared clonotypes between healthy human individuals. Study background: Researchers drew samples from two women and a few men aged 18 to 49. Whole-study results and caveats: Clonotypes not shared had lower generation probabilities than those common to all four donors.

Assay: immunoSEQ multiplex PCR; the TCRdb copy retains only in-frame clones and omits some. This table holds approximately 1,500,000 clones, 95% to 97% found once. Details on this clone: Antigen unknown.

Trimming shortened V by 4 bases and J by 0 bases, and 15 bases separated the two germline ends. This CDR3 has 16 amino acids. Germline CDR1 reads SGHRS; CDR2 reads YFSETQ. Negatively enriched CD4+ T cells were divided by CD45RA into naive and memory. The V and J genes are TRBV5-1 and TRBJ2-3, with D maybe TRBD2 (6 bases). The sequenced material came from naive CD4+ T cells sorted from blood. The subset: CD45RA+ positively selected. This clonotype was obtained from a man younger than 45 in good health. The CDR3 nucleotides are TGCGCCAGCAGCCCTCTGGGGGGAACTAGCACAGATACGCAGTATTTT. It encodes CASSPLGGTSTDTQYF.